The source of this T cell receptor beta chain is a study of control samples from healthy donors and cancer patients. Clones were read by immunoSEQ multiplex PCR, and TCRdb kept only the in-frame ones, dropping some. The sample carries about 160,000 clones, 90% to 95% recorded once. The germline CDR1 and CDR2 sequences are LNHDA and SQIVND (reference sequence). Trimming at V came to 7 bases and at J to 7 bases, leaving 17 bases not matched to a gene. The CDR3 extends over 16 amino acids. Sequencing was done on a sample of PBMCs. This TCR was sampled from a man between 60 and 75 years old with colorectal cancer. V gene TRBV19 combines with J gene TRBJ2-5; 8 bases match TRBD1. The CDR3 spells CASTVSQGDPFWTQYF. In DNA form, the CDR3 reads TGTGCCAGTACGGTTTCACAGGGGGATCCTTTCTGGACCCAGTACTTC.